The source of this T cell receptor (beta chain) is a study of shared clonotypes between healthy human individuals (dated by TCRdb to about 2020). As for the study more broadly: A couple of women and a few men aged 18 to 49 years were included in the cohort. To estimate repertoire size and how much clonotype sharing occurs between individuals, the study deeply sequenced the blood TCR repertoires of roughly 5 healthy adults. Different laboratories and diverse techniques were used to prepare libraries and sequence TCR repertoires, to increase sequencing depth and limit assay-specific biases. Between about 0.85 and 9.5 billion PBMCs per donor were obtained by leukapheresis. Per donor, three plates each were used for CD4 naive and CD4 memory, two for CD8 naive, and one for CD8 memory.

About this clone: No cognate antigen has been identified for it. No base qualities exist here, and no much larger clone lies one base off it.

TCR CDR3 regions were amplified from genomic DNA by multiplex PCR using the deep immunoSEQ assay. For each cell subset, the extracted genomic DNA was distributed evenly across all wells of several immunoSEQ 96-well plates, and each plate served as one replicate. For sorted subsets, approximately 210 ng genomic DNA, equal to about 30,000 T cell genomes, was loaded into each replicate PCR. The purified libraries were quantified using a Qubit 3.0 fluorometer, sized with a Bioanalyzer 2100, and then quantified again using the KAPA Library Quantification kit. Every immunoSEQ 96-well plate was sequenced on a separate single-read 150-cycle Illumina NextSeq 550 flow cell. The authors' analysis ran thus. Because only junctional sequences without quality scores were contained in the immunoSEQ output, filtering matching that applied to full-length reads could not be performed. To assign V/J genes and CDR3, sequences were annotated using PyIR, a Python wrapper for IgBLAST v1.9, with IMGT germline references. Any read was removed if the V/J assignment was weak (E-value above 1e-6), the CDR3 was missing, or the read contained stop codons, out-of-frame junctions, or ambiguous translated residues. V3J clonotypes were defined by identical inferred V gene, J gene, and CDR3 amino acid sequence. Percentage overlap between repertoires was computed as shared unique clonotypes divided by the size of the smaller repertoire. Richness of each repertoire was evaluated using RTK rarefaction, the Chao1 estimator, and Recon v2.1 estimates of unobserved clonotypes. For all TCRbeta clonotypes obtained by the gDNA method from several donors, generation probabilities were computed with OLGA. TCRdb stores this immuneACCESS table with in-frame sequences only. Part of the clones is absent; in the studies checked, under half of the shortfall reflects unresolved V genes, and no reason is known for the rest. V and J calls and clone size come straight from that table; D and trimming were deduced from the DNA. The sample table shows more than 850,000 clones, and 75% to 80% are seen once. 0.5% to 0.6% of the sample belongs to the ten largest clones.

Broad study findings and their caveats: Naive subsets generally had larger estimated clonotype richness than memory subsets did. Sampling was limited to blood, and TCR repertoires in tissue likely differ from TCR repertoires in blood. About 4.5% of naive CD4, more than 3% of naive CD8, 2% to 2.5% of memory CD4, and more than 0.35% of memory CD8 clonotypes were shared across a few donors. Incomplete sequencing was indicated by rarefaction of sorted-subset datasets, despite the large sequencing depth. The small number of donors limited the genetic and exposure-history diversity represented. Compared with non-shared clonotypes, clonotypes shared by all four sorted-subset donors had higher generation probabilities. Pairwise subsampling led to the expectation that sequencing depth would affect the degree of clonotype sharing among donors.

Donors were healthy HIV-negative adults with no recently reported acute infections or vaccinations. Only Caucasian adults living in Nashville, Tennessee, USA were represented among the donors. CD4+ T cells were enriched by magnetic negative selection, after which naive cells were positively selected on CD45RA and the negative fraction was taken as the memory subset. Blood was collected by leukapheresis, and PBMCs were isolated by Ficoll-Histopaque density gradient centrifugation and then cryopreserved in liquid nitrogen vapor phase. Analytical flow cytometry was used to check the purity and quantity of every magnetically sorted T cell population. Genomic DNA was isolated from every sorted fraction and measured by UV absorbance on a Nanodrop 2000c. The CDR3 covers 15 residues, taking in both the cysteine and the phenylalanine. Only CDR3 DNA remains: 45 bases, in frame from the first base. A distance of 13 bases separates the germline ends of V and J, which lose 0 bases and 4 bases respectively. CDR1 SGHTA and CDR2 FQGTGA were looked up in the germline V gene.

The clonotype originates from a man between 18 and 29 years old in good health. Some clones in this sample may be carry-over from other donors' samples. The sequenced sample was memory CD4+ T cells from PBMCs. Per the publication, the cell subset or site label means: CD45RA-negative fraction. The sequence is built from TRBV7-3 and TRBJ2-7; the D gene is not confidently resolved. The CDR3 in this case is CASSLTRAENYEQYF. The DNA is TGTGCCAGCAGCTTAACAAGGGCGGAGAATTACGAGCAGTACTTC.